Given below is one T cell receptor beta chain in context. The antigen this receptor binds is unknown. Base qualities are not provided; no much larger clone lies one nucleotide away. Reading from cysteine to phenylalanine, the CDR3 counts 11 amino acids. Only the CDR3 part of the read is kept: 33 bases, read in frame from the first base. The germline V gene (reference sequence) supplies CDR1 DFQATT and CDR2 SNEGSKA. These data come from a study of shared clonotypes between healthy human individuals (dated by TCRdb to 2020 to 2021). Broadly, across the study: A few men and a couple of women, aged 18 to 49 years, made up the cohort. For each donor, three plates each were used for CD4 naive and CD4 memory, two plates were used for CD8 naive, and one plate was used for CD8 memory. Each donor's leukapheresis produced roughly between roughly 0.85 and 9.5 billion PBMCs. To estimate repertoire size and how much clonotype sharing occurs between individuals, the study deeply sequenced the blood TCR repertoires of roughly 5 healthy adults. To increase sequencing depth and limit assay-specific biases, TCR repertoire library preparation and sequencing were carried out by different laboratories using diverse techniques. General findings and caveats noted by the study authors: Sampling was limited to blood, and TCR repertoires in tissue likely differ from TCR repertoires in blood. Approximately 4.8% of naive CD4, 3.5% of naive CD8, about 2.5% of memory CD4, and 0.35% to 0.5% of memory CD8 clonotypes were shared across a few donors. Pairwise subsampling indicated that sequencing depth was expected to affect the degree of clonotype sharing among donors. The small number of donors limited the genetic and exposure-history diversity represented. Estimated clonotype richness was generally larger for naive than for memory subsets. Clonotypes shared by all four sorted-subset donors showed higher generation probabilities than non-shared clonotypes. Incomplete sequencing was indicated by rarefaction of sorted-subset datasets, despite the large sequencing depth.

Using the deep immunoSEQ assay, multiplex PCR amplified TCR CDR3 regions from genomic DNA. For each cell subset, the extracted genomic DNA was distributed evenly across all wells of several immunoSEQ 96-well plates, and each plate served as one replicate. For sorted subsets, each replicate PCR was loaded with about 0.2 ug genomic DNA, equivalent to some 27,000 T cell genomes. Purified libraries were quantified with a Qubit 3.0 fluorometer, sized on a Bioanalyzer 2100, and re-quantified with the KAPA Library Quantification kit. Each immunoSEQ 96-well plate was sequenced on its own single-read 150-cycle Illumina NextSeq 550 flow cell. The published analysis was carried out like this. The immunoSEQ output contained only junctional sequences without quality scores, so filtering could not match that applied to full-length reads. Sequences were annotated with PyIR, a Python wrapper for IgBLAST v1.9, and V/J genes and CDR3 were assigned using IMGT germline references. Any read was removed if the V/J assignment was weak (E-value above 1e-6), the CDR3 was missing, or the read contained stop codons, out-of-frame junctions, or ambiguous translated residues. V3J clonotypes were defined as sequences sharing an identical inferred V gene, J gene, and CDR3 amino acid sequence. To compute the percentage overlap between repertoires, the number of shared unique clonotypes was divided by the size of the smaller repertoire. RTK rarefaction, the Chao1 estimator, and Recon v2.1 estimates of unobserved clonotypes were used to assess repertoire richness. OLGA was used to compute generation probabilities for all TCRbeta clonotypes that the gDNA method yielded from a few donors. Here the immuneACCESS table is served through TCRdb, limited to in-frame sequences with V and J called. Missing clones are a known gap in these copies; in checked studies unresolved V genes cover under half, and the rest lacks a known reason. The V and J calls and clone size were taken over from that table, and D and trimming were inferred from the DNA. Within this sample are hundreds of thousands of clones, with 96% of them counted one time only. The ten biggest clones cover 0.11% of the sample.

CD8 naive samples were obtained by positive selection for CCR7 among CD45RO-negative cells, yielding a CD45RA+CCR7+ population from which TemRA cells were excluded. The donors were healthy, HIV-negative adults who had no recently reported acute infections or vaccinations. Every donor was a Caucasian adult residing in Nashville, Tennessee, USA. After blood collection by leukapheresis, PBMCs were isolated using Ficoll-Histopaque density gradient centrifugation and then cryopreserved in the vapor phase of liquid nitrogen. Analytical flow cytometry was used to check the purity and quantity of each magnetically sorted T cell population. From each sorted fraction, genomic DNA was isolated and quantified by UV absorbance on a Nanodrop 2000c.

The sequence links TRBV20-1 to TRBJ2-5; TRBD1 agrees with 7 junctional bases. The end of the DNA is better explained by TRBJ2-7, so the J call may be wrong. What was sequenced was naive CD8+ T cells sorted from blood. The cell subset or site label here, explained by the study, means: CD45RA+CCR7+. This clonotype originated in a woman aged 25 to 39 in good health. The nucleotide sequence is given as TGCAGTGCGGGACAGCCCTACGAGCAGTACTTC. It translates as CSAGQPYEQYF.